This is a list of T cell receptor beta chains from one sample in a study of blood T cell repertoires in COVID-19. Produced via immunoSEQ multiplex PCR; TCRdb's table is partial and in-frame only. The sample includes about 180,000 clones, about 85% of them seen just once. Specimen: peripheral blood. These receptors were collected from a woman of 80 years or more with acute or convalescent COVID-19. CDR3s include the opening cysteine and the closing phenylalanine or tryptophan. D genes are given only for firm matches. Clone sizes are given selectively: once, few, many, or a class where the clone is expanded.

J	V	D	size	DNA	CDR3
TRBJ2-2	TRBV11-2	TRBD2	-	TGTGCCAGCAGCTTACGACTAGCGGTTAGCACCGGGGAGCTGTTTTTT	CASSLRLAVSTGELFF
TRBJ2-6	TRBV21-1	-	-	TGTGCCAGCAGCACCTCCGCTGGGGCCAACGTCCTGACTTTC	CASSTSAGANVLTF
TRBJ1-6	TRBV13	-	-	TGTGCCAGCAGCTTAGAAGTCAGGGGAAATTCACCCCTCCACTTT	CASSLEVRGNSPLHF
TRBJ1-6	TRBV27	-	few	TGTGCCAGTCAGCGGTTTCTTTATAATTCACCCCTCCACTTT	CASQRFLYNSPLHF
TRBJ1-1	TRBV5-4	-	few	TGTGCCAGCAGCTTGCAGGGAGGGGGGCATACTGAAGCTTTCTTT	CASSLQGGGHTEAFF
TRBJ1-1	TRBV12-5	TRBD1	-	TGTGCTAGTGGTTTTGGACAGGGGAACACTGAAGCTTTCTTT	CASGFGQGNTEAFF
TRBJ2-7	TRBV15	-	-	TGTGCCACCAGCAGGGGTAAGGGGGGGTCTACCTACGAGCAGTACTTC	CATSRGKGGSTYEQYF
TRBJ1-2	TRBV4-1	-	-	TGCGCCAGCAGCCAACCTGGGACTCCTGCCGGGTACACCTTC	CASSQPGTPAGYTF
TRBJ1-5	TRBV5-1	-	once	TGCGCCAGCAGCTTGACACCTGGGGCGAATCAGCCCCAGCATTTT	CASSLTPGANQPQHF
TRBJ1-6	TRBV19	-	-	TGTGCCAGCAGGGATTATAATTCACCCCTCCACTTT	CASRDYNSPLHF
TRBJ2-4	TRBV19	-	-	TGTGCCAGTAGTATAGACCCGCAGGCCCGAAACATTCAGTACTTC	CASSIDPQARNIQYF
TRBJ1-1	TRBV7-3	-	-	TGTGCCAGCAGCTCAGACAGGAAAGCTGAAGCTTTCTTT	CASSSDRKAEAFF
TRBJ2-3	TRBV5-1	TRBD1	once	TGCGCCAGCAGCACGGACAGGGAACGAGATACGCAGTATTTT	CASSTDRERDTQYF
TRBJ1-2	TRBV18	-	-	TGTGCCAGCTCACCACCGGTGGGTAGGGGTGAGCGCACCTTC	CASSPPVGRGERTF
TRBJ2-3	TRBV4-3	-	-	TGCGCCAGCAGTCTAAACTGGGGAGCCCCGAGCACAGATACGCAGTATTTT	CASSLNWGAPSTDTQYF
TRBJ2-1	TRBV5-4	-	-	TGTGCCAGCAGCTTGGGGTGGCCTAGATTGGACAATGAGCAGTTCTTC	CASSLGWPRLDNEQFF
TRBJ1-6	TRBV5-1	TRBD1	few	TGCGCCAGCAGCCAGGGACAGCAGAGAAATTCACCCCTCCACTTT	CASSQGQQRNSPLHF